This TCR beta chain was sequenced during a study of human T cells and chemical hapten exposure. Study conclusions and caveats: Counts of expanded TCRs (at PT1) showed a positive correlation with patch test score.

Regarding time point: pre-sensitization, week 0. Described treatment: therapeutic diphenylcyclopropenone sensitization with weekly scalp DPC. Samples of blood were obtained prior to the application of each patch test. TCRdb reanalysed the RACE reads using MiXCR and keeps one entry per CDR3 protein. This table holds roughly 100,000 distinct CDR3 sequences, 8% to 10% found once. Turning to this clonotype: Its antigen is not known.

CDR3 length equals 12 residues. Between the trimmed V and J ends, which lost 8 bases and 5 bases, there was a span of 10 bases. CDR1 is MNHNY, CDR2 SVGAGI, per germline (reference sequence). The TCR sequence derives from a woman aged 40-49 years with alopecia areata. Some clones in this sample may be carry-over from other donors' samples. This chain links TRBV6-6 with TRBJ2-1, with D tentatively TRBD2 (5 bases). Sequenced material: whole blood, taken in connection with sensitization to the hapten diphenylcyclopropenone (DPC). The CDR3 spells CASRPRDNEQFF. The CDR3 DNA sequence: TGTGCCAGCCGCCCGCGGGACAATGAGCAGTTCTTC.